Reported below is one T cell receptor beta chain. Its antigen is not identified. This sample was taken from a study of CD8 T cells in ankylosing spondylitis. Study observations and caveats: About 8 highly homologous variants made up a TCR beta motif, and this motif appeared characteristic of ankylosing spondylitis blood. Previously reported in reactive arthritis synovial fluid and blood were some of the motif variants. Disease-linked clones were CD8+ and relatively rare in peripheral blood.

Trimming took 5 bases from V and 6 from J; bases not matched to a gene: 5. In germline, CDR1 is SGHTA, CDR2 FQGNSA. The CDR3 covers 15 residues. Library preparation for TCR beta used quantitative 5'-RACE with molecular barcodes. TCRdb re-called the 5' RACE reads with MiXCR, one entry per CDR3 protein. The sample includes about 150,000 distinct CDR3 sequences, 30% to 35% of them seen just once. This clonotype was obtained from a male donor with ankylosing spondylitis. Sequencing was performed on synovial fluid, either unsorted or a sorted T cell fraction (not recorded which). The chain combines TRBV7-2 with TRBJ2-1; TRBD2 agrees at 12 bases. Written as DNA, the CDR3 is TGTGCCAGCAGCCGGACTAGCGGGACTCGCAATGAGCAGTTCTTC. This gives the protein CASSRTSGTRNEQFF.